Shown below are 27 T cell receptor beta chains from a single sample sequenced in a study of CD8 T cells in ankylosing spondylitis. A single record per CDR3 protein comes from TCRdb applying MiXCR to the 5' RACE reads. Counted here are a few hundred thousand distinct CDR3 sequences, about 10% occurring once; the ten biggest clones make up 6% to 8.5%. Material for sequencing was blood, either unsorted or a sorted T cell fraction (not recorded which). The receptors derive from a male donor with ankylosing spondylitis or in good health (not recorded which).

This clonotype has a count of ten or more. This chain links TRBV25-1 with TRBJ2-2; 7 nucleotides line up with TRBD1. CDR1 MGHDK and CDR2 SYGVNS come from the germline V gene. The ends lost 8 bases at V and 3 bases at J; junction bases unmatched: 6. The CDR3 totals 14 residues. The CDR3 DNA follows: TGTGCCAGCTCGGGACAGCTTTACACCGGGGAGCTGTTTTTT. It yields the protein CASSGQLYTGELFF.

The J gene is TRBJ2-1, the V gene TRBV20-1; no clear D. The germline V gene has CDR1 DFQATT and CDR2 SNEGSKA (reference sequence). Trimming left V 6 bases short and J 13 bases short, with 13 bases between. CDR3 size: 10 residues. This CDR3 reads CSAAVNSQFF. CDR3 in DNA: TGCAGTGCGGCCGTAAATAGTCAGTTCTTC.

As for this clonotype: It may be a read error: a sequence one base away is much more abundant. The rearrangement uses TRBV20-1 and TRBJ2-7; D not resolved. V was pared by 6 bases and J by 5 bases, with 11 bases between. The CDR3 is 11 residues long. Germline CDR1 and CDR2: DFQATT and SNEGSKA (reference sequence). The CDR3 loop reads CSAIGAHEQYF. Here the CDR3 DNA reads TGCAGTGCCATAGGTGCCCACGAGCAGTACTTC.

DNA of the CDR3: TGTGCCAGCAGCCAGGTGATTAGCGGGGGCACAGATACGCAGTATTTT. Protein: CASSQVISGGTDTQYF. V usage is TRBV7-9 and J usage is TRBJ2-3, with 8 nucleotides matching TRBD2. Per the germline V gene, CDR1 is SEHNR and CDR2 is FQNEAQ (reference sequence). J was trimmed by 1 base and V by 5 bases; bases with no gene match: 8. CDR3 length: 16 residues.

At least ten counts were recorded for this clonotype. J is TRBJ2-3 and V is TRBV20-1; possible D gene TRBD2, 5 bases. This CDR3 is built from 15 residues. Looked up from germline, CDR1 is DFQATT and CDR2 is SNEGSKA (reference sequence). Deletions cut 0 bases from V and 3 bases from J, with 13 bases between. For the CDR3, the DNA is TGCAGTGCTAGAGATTCGGGGATGTCGACAGATACGCAGTATTTT. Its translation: CSARDSGMSTDTQYF.

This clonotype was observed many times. This chain's CDR3 is CASSDGTSGTDTQYF. CDR3 DNA sequence: TGTGCCAGCAGTGACGGGACTAGCGGCACAGATACGCAGTATTTT. The gene calls are TRBV6-4 and TRBJ2-3; 10 positions match TRBD2. With V trimmed by 2 bases and J by 1 base, 0 bases remained unmatched. CDR3 length equals 15 residues. Germline V gives CDR1 MRHNA, CDR2 SNTAGT.

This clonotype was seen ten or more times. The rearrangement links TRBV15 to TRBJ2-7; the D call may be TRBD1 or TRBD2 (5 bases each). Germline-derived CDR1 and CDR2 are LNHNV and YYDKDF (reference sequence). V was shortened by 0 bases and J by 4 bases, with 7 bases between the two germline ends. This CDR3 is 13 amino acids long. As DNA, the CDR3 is TGTGCCACCAGCAGAGATGGGGGATACGAGCAGTACTTC. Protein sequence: CATSRDGGYEQYF.

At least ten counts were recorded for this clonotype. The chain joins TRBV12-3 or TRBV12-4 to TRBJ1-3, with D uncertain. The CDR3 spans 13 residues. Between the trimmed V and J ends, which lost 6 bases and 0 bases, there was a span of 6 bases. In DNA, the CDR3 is TGTGCCAGCAGATACAGCTCTGGAAACACCATATATTTT. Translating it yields CASRYSSGNTIYF.

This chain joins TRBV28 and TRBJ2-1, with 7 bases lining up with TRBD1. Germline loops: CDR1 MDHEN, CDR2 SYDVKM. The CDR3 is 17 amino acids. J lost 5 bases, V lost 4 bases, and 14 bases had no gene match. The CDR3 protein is CASSSHLRQGTNNEQFF. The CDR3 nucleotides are TGTGCCAGCAGTTCCCATCTCCGACAGGGTACCAACAATGAGCAGTTCTTC.

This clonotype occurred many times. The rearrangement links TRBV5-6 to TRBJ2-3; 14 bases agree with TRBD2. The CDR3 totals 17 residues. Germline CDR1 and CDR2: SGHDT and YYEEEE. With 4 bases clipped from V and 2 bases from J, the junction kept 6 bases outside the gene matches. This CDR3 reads CASSAGTSGGPTDTQYF. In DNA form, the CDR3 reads TGTGCCAGCAGCGCCGGGACTAGCGGGGGCCCCACAGATACGCAGTATTTT.

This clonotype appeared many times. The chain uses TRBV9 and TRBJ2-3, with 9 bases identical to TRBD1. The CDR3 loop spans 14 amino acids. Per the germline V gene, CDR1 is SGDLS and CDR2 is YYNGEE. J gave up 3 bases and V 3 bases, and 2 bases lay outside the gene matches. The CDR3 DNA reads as TGTGCCAGCAGCGGGGACAGGGTAACAGATACGCAGTATTTT. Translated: CASSGDRVTDTQYF.

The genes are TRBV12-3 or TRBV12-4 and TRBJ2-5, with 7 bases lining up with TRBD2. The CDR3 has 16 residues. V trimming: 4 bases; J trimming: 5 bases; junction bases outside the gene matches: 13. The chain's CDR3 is CASSYRSSGVRETQYF. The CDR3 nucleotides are TGTGCCAGCAGTTACCGCTCTAGCGGAGTCCGGGAGACCCAGTACTTC.

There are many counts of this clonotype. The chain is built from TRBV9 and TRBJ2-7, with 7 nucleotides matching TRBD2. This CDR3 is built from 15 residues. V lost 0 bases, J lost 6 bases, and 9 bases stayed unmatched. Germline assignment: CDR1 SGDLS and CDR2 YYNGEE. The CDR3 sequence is CASSVGMAGGIEQYF. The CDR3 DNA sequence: TGTGCCAGCAGCGTAGGTATGGCCGGGGGGATCGAGCAGTACTTC.

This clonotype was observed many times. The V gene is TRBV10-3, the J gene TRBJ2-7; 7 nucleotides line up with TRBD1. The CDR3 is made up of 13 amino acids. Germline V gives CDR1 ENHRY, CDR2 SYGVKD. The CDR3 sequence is CASTDRRAYEQYF. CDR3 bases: TGTGCTTCAACGGACAGGAGAGCCTACGAGCAGTACTTC.

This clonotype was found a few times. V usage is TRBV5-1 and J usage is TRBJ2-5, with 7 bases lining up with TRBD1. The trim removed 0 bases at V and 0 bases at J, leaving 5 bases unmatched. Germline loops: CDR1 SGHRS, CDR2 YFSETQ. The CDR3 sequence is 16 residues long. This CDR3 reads CASSLVRGLNQETQYF. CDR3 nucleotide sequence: TGCGCCAGCAGCTTGGTAAGGGGGCTTAACCAAGAGACCCAGTACTTC.

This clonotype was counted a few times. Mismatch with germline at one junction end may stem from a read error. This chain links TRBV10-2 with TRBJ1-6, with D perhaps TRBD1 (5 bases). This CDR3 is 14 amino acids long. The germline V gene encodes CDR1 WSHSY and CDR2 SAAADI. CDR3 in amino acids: CATSSGSWSSPLHF. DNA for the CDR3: TGCGCCACCAGTTCAGGGTCTTGGAGTTCACCCCTCCACTTT.

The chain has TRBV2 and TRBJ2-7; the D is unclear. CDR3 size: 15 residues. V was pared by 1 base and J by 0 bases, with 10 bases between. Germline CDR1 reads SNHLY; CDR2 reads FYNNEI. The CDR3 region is CASSEGERDSYEQYF. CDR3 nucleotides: TGTGCCAGCAGTGAAGGAGAAAGGGACTCCTACGAGCAGTACTTC.

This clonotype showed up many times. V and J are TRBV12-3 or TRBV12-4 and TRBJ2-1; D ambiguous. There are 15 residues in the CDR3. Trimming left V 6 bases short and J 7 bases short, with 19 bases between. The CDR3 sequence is CASSSDGPEINEQFF. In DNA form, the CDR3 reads TGTGCCAGCAGCTCAGACGGACCAGAGATTAATGAGCAGTTCTTC.

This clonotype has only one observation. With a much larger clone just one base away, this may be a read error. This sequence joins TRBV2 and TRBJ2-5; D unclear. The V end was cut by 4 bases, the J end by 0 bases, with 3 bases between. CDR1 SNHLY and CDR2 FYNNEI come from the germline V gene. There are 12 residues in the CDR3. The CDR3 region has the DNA TGTGCCAGCAGTGCTTACCAAGAGACCCAGTACTTC. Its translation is CASSAYQETQYF.

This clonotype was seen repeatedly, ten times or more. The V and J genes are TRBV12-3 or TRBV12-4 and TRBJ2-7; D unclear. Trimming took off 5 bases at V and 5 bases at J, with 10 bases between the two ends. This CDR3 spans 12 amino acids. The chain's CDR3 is CASSPESDEQYF. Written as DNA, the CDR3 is TGTGCCAGCAGTCCAGAATCGGACGAGCAGTACTTC.

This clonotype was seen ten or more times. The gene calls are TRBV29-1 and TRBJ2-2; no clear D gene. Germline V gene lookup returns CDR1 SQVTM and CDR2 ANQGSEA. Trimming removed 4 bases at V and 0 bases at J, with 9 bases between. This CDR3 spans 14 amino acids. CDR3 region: CSVAGGPNTGELFF. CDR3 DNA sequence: TGCAGCGTTGCGGGCGGTCCGAACACCGGGGAGCTGTTTTTT.

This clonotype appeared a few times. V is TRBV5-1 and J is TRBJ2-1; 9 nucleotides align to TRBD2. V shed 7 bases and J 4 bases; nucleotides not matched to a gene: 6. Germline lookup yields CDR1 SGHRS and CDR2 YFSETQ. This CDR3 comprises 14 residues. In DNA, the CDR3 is TGCGCCAGCGGTCTGACTAGCGGATACAATGAGCAGTTCTTC. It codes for CASGLTSGYNEQFF. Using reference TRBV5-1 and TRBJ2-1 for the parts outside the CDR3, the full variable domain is KAGVTQTPRYLIKTRGQQVTLSCSPISGHRSVSWYQQTPGQGLQFLFEYFSETQRNKGNFPGRFSGRQFSNSRSEMNVSTLELGDSALYLCASGLTSGYNEQFFGPGTRLTVL.

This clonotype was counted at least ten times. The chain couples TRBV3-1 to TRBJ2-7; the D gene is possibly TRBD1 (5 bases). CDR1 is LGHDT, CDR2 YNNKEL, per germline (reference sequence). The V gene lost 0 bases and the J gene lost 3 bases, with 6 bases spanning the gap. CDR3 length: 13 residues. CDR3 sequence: CASSQDTGYEQYF. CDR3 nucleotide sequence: TGTGCCAGCAGCCAAGATACAGGCTACGAGCAGTACTTC.

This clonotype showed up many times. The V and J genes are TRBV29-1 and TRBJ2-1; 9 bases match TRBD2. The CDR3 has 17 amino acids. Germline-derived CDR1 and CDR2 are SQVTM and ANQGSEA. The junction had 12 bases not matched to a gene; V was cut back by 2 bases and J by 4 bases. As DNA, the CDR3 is TGCAGCGTTGAATCGGTAGCGGGAGCCCTCGGATACAATGAGCAGTTCTTC. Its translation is CSVESVAGALGYNEQFF.

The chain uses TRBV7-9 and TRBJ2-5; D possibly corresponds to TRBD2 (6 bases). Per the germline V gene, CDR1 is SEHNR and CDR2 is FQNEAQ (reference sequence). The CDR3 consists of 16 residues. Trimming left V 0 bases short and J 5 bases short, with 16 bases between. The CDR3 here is CASSLATGQEGETQYF. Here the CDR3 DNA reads TGTGCCAGCAGCTTAGCGACCGGGCAGGAGGGGGAGACCCAGTACTTC.

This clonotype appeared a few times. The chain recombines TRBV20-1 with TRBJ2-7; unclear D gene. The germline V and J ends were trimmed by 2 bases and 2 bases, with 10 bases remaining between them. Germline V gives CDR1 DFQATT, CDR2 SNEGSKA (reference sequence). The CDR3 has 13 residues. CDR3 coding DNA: TGCAGTGCTAGATTACGAGGAACCTACGAGCAGTACTTC. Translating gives CSARLRGTYEQYF.

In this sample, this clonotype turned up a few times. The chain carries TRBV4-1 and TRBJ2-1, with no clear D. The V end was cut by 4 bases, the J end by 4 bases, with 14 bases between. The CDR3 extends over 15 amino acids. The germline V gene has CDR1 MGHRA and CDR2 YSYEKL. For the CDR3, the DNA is TGCGCCAGCAGCCCTGAGGTTTCTGGTTACAATGAGCAGTTCTTC. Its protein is CASSPEVSGYNEQFF.